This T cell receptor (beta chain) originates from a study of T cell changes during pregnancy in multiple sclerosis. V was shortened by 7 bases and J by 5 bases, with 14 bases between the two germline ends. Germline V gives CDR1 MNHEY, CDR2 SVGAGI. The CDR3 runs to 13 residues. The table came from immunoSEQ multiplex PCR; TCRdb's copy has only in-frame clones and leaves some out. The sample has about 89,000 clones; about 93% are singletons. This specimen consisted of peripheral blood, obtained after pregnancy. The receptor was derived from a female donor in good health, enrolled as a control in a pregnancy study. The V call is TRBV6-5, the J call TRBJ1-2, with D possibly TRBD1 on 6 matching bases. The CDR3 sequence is CASTRDTRYGYTF. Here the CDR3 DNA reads TGTGCCAGCACCCGGGACACCCGGTATGGCTACACCTTC.